The 25 T cell receptor beta chains in this list originate from one sample, sequenced in a study of graft-versus-host responses after intestinal transplantation. Clones were read by immunoSEQ multiplex PCR, and TCRdb kept only the in-frame ones, dropping some. This table has 90,000 to 150,000 clones, roughly 95% appearing once. What these receptors recognize is not known. Sequences were derived from unstimulated CD8+ T cells sorted from spleen or lymph node cells, sampled before intestinal transplant. The receptors were sampled from a human donor who received an intestinal transplant.

This clone was recorded once. The V gene is TRBV5-6, the J gene TRBJ2-6; 7 positions agree with TRBD2. J gave up 0 bases and V 1 base, and 4 bases lay outside the gene matches. The CDR3 is 17 amino acids. CDR1 SGHDT and CDR2 YYEEEE come from the germline V gene. The DNA of the CDR3 is TGTGCCAGCAGCTTGTACCGGGAGGTCTCTGGGGCCAACGTCCTGACTTTC. It codes for CASSLYREVSGANVLTF. The entire variable domain, with the rest obtained from reference TRBV5-6 and TRBJ2-6, is as follows: DAGVTQSPTHLIKTRGQQVTLRCSPKSGHDTVSWYQQALGQGPQFIFQYYEEEERQRGNFPDRFSGHQFPNYSSELNVNALLLGDSALYLCASSLYREVSGANVLTFGAGSRLTVL.

In regard to this clone: At the DNA level, this CDR3 is encoded by other sequences in the same sample as well. The chain links TRBV10-3 to TRBJ2-3; D remains ambiguous. From germline, CDR1 is ENHRY and CDR2 SYGVKD. CDR3 size: 12 residues. The V end was cut by 4 bases, the J end by 0 bases, with 2 bases between. The CDR3 here is CAISASTDTQYF. The CDR3 nucleotides read TGTGCCATCAGTGCGAGCACAGATACGCAGTATTTT.

The CDR3 here is CASSQDAEYEQYF. The DNA of the CDR3 is TGCGCCAGCAGCCAAGATGCGGAATACGAGCAGTACTTC. The chain couples TRBV4-3 to TRBJ2-7; D is unclear. Germline CDR1 reads LGHNA; CDR2 reads YSLEER. The CDR3 has 13 residues. Between the trimmed V and J ends, which lost 0 bases and 4 bases, there was a span of 7 bases.

The chain links TRBV13 to TRBJ2-5; the match to TRBD2 covers 12 bases. This CDR3 contains 18 residues. Germline loops: CDR1 PRHDT, CDR2 FYEKMQ (reference sequence). V was pared by 3 bases and J by 2 bases, with 10 bases of the junction left unmatched. The DNA of the CDR3 is TGTGCCAGCAGCTTCCTTGGCGCTAGCGGGAGGGAACAAGAGACCCAGTACTTC. It specifies CASSFLGASGREQETQYF.

This clone was counted a single time. The rearrangement uses TRBV13 and TRBJ2-2; D perhaps matches TRBD2 (5 bases). V shed 3 bases and J shed 1 base, with 12 bases lying between them. The CDR3 is 16 amino acids. CDR1 and CDR2 from the germline V gene are PRHDT and FYEKMQ (reference sequence). CDR3 bases: TGTGCCAGCAGCTTTTCCGGAGAGGGGAACACCGGGGAGCTGTTTTTT. This sequence encodes CASSFSGEGNTGELFF.

The rearrangement links TRBV6-4 to TRBJ2-1; 8 bases agree with TRBD2. This CDR3 comprises 16 residues. Germline V lookup: CDR1 MRHNA, CDR2 SNTAGT. V shed 3 bases and J 3 bases; nucleotides not matched to a gene: 7. The CDR3 loop is CASSEYSGRLYNEQFF. CDR3 DNA sequence: TGTGCCAGCAGTGAGTACAGCGGGAGACTCTACAATGAGCAGTTCTTC.

The rearrangement uses TRBV19 and TRBJ1-3; 9 bases fit TRBD1. Germline CDR1 and CDR2: LNHDA and SQIVND (reference sequence). With V trimmed by 6 bases and J by 0 bases, 3 bases remained unmatched. The CDR3 runs to 15 residues. This CDR3 is CASRQGAHSGNTIYF. DNA of the CDR3: TGTGCCAGTAGACAGGGGGCACACTCTGGAAACACCATATATTTT.

This sequence joins TRBV5-6 and TRBJ1-2; D unclear. In germline, CDR1 is SGHDT, CDR2 YYEEEE. Deletions cut 2 bases from V and 8 bases from J, with 16 bases between. CDR3 length equals 14 residues. The CDR3 bases are TGTGCCAGCAGCTTTTTTCGGTACATCGGAGGCTACACCTTC. Amino acid sequence: CASSFFRYIGGYTF.

The J gene is TRBJ2-7, the V gene TRBV11-2, with 9 nucleotides matching TRBD2. CDR3 length: 15 residues. V gave up 2 bases and J gave up 3 bases; unmatched junction bases: 5. Germline V CDR1 and CDR2: SGHAT, FQNNGV. Here the CDR3 reads CASSLRSSGVYEQYF. Here the CDR3 DNA reads TGTGCCAGCAGCTTACGGTCTAGCGGGGTCTACGAGCAGTACTTC.

The rearrangement uses TRBV29-1 and TRBJ2-5; D perhaps matches TRBD2 (6 bases). The V gene lost 4 bases and the J gene lost 4 bases, with 16 bases spanning the gap. Germline V CDR1 and CDR2: SQVTM, ANQGSEA. This CDR3 is built from 14 residues. The CDR3 sequence is CSVVGLRLGETQYF. DNA for the CDR3: TGCAGCGTTGTGGGCTTAAGACTAGGAGAGACCCAGTACTTC. Full variable domain (outside the CDR3, taken from reference TRBV29-1 and TRBJ2-5): SAVISQKPSRDICQRGTSLTIQCQVDSQVTMMFWYRQQPGQSLTLIATANQGSEATYESGFVIDKFPISRPNLTFSTLTVSNMSPEDSSIYLCSVVGLRLGETQYFGPGTRLLVL.

The V call is TRBV21-1, the J call TRBJ2-1; whether TRBD2, the table's D call, matches the DNA was not checked. TRBV21-1 is listed as a pseudogene. The CDR3 is 17 amino acids. In DNA form, the CDR3 reads TGTGCCAGCAGCAAAGAGATAGCGGGAGATAGGTACAATGAGCAGTTCTTC. Protein sequence: CASSKEIAGDRYNEQFF.

This chain joins TRBV15 and TRBJ1-2; TRBD1 might be the D (6 bases). In germline, CDR1 is LNHNV, CDR2 YYDKDF (reference sequence). Trimming took off 0 bases at V and 8 bases at J, with 10 bases between the two ends. The CDR3 covers 13 residues. The CDR3 here is CATSRDHREGYTF. In DNA form, the CDR3 reads TGTGCCACCAGCAGAGATCACAGGGAAGGCTACACCTTC.

This clone was observed once. The rearrangement links TRBV5-1 to TRBJ2-7, with 7 nucleotides matching TRBD1. Per germline, CDR1 SGHRS and CDR2 YFSETQ. CDR3 length: 16 amino acids. The V gene end was trimmed by 4 bases and the J gene end by 4 bases; junction bases not matched to a gene: 14. CDR3 sequence (DNA): TGCGCCAGCAGCGGAAGCCGGGACAGAAGAGCGTACGAGCAGTACTTC. Translation: CASSGSRDRRAYEQYF.

The chain has TRBV5-6 and TRBJ1-2; D is undetermined. V dropped 5 bases and J dropped 3 bases, with 17 bases sitting between them. The CDR3 length is 15 residues. Germline CDR1 reads SGHDT; CDR2 reads YYEEEE. The CDR3 is CASRPTGTIYYGYTF. In nucleotides, the CDR3 is TGTGCCAGCAGACCAACGGGAACTATTTACTATGGCTACACCTTC.

The chain has TRBV5-5 and TRBJ1-1; unclear D gene. The CDR3 runs to 13 residues. V lost 5 bases and J 0 bases, leaving 8 bases between the germline ends. From germline, CDR1 is SGHKS and CDR2 YYEKEE (reference sequence). CDR3 nucleotides: TGTGCCAGCAGTCAGGACTTGAACACTGAAGCTTTCTTT. It yields the protein CASSQDLNTEAFF.

The chain has TRBV4-1 and TRBJ1-6; possible D gene TRBD1, 5 bases. V lost 5 bases, J lost 7 bases, and 15 bases lay in between. This CDR3 spans 15 amino acids. In germline, CDR1 is MGHRA, CDR2 YSYEKL. CDR3 sequence: CASSSRRGANSPLHF. The CDR3 DNA sequence: TGCGCCAGCAGCTCCCGGAGGGGCGCGAATTCACCCCTCCACTTT.

The chain joins TRBV4-3 to TRBJ2-7; TRBD1 aligns across 7 bases. Germline loops: CDR1 LGHNA, CDR2 YSLEER. The junction had 4 bases not matched to a gene; V was cut back by 1 base and J by 4 bases. The CDR3 contains 14 residues. In DNA form, the CDR3 reads TGCGCCAGCAGCCAAGTAGCCAGGGGGTACGAGCAGTACTTC. Protein product: CASSQVARGYEQYF.

CDR3 DNA sequence: TGTGCCAGCAGCTTGGGACTAGCGGGAGGGGAGAACACCGGGGAGCTGTTTTTT. Protein product: CASSLGLAGGENTGELFF. This chain links TRBV7-8 with TRBJ2-2, with TRBD2 matching 16 bases. CDR3 length: 18 amino acids. The germline V gene encodes CDR1 SGHVS and CDR2 FQNEAQ. Losses at the gene ends were 3 bases for V and 1 base for J; bases not matched to a gene: 2.

This clone appeared once. The chain's CDR3 is CASSAALFSYEQYF. The CDR3 DNA sequence: TGTGCCAGCAGCGCGGCCCTATTCTCCTACGAGCAGTACTTC. The chain recombines TRBV7-9 with TRBJ2-5; D call uncertain. The J call may be faulty, since TRBJ2-7 better matches the DNA end. Germline V gene sequence: CDR1 SEHNR, CDR2 FQNEAQ (reference sequence). This CDR3 has 14 residues.

The chain joins TRBV10-3 to TRBJ1-3; D call uncertain. CDR1 is ENHRY, CDR2 SYGVKD, per germline. The V end was cut by 3 bases, the J end by 0 bases, with 3 bases between. The CDR3 runs to 13 residues. The CDR3 sequence is CAISDSSGNTIYF. The DNA of the CDR3 is TGTGCCATCAGTGACAGCTCTGGAAACACCATATATTTT.

The chain joins TRBV27 to TRBJ1-1, with TRBD1 identical over 12 bases. J was trimmed by 2 bases and V by 1 base; bases with no gene match: 8. Per germline, CDR1 MNHEY and CDR2 SMNVEV (reference sequence). The CDR3 length is 18 residues. The CDR3 spells CASSLLGTGGASNTEAFF. CDR3 in DNA: TGTGCCAGCAGTTTATTGGGGACAGGGGGCGCATCTAACACTGAAGCTTTCTTT.

This chain links TRBV9 with TRBJ2-7; D gene unclear. CDR1 and CDR2 (germline): SGDLS, YYNGEE. The CDR3 consists of 15 residues. V was clipped by 3 bases and J by 0 bases, with 13 bases between them. CDR3 residues: CASSEWASSSYEQYF. In DNA form, the CDR3 reads TGTGCCAGCAGCGAGTGGGCTTCGAGCTCCTACGAGCAGTACTTC.

This clone appeared a single time. The V gene is TRBV7-8, the J gene TRBJ2-7; a weak D match, TRBD2 (5 bases). The germline gives CDR1 SGHVS, CDR2 FQNEAQ. The CDR3 consists of 16 residues. Trimming removed 8 bases at V and 0 bases at J, with 20 bases between. In DNA form, the CDR3 reads TGTGCCAGCCACGAGGGCGGGTCTTCTCACTCCTACGAGCAGTACTTC. Its translation: CASHEGGSSHSYEQYF. The full variable domain, completed using reference TRBV7-8 and TRBJ2-7, is GAGVSQSPRYKVAKRGQDVALRCDPISGHVSLFWYQQALGQGPEFLTYFQNEAQLDKSGLPSDRFFAERPEGSVSTLKIQRTQQEDSAVYLCASHEGGSSHSYEQYFGPGTRLTVT.

This chain joins TRBV6-5 and TRBJ1-5; 8 positions match TRBD1. Germline loops: CDR1 MNHEY, CDR2 SVGAGI. Trimming at V came to 6 bases and at J to 2 bases, leaving 6 bases not matched to a gene. This CDR3 contains 15 residues. The CDR3 DNA sequence: TGTGCCAGCAGCGCCCAGGGGGCAGGCAATCAGCCCCAGCATTTT. Translating gives CASSAQGAGNQPQHF.

The CDR3 spells CASGLTRTGQEGMNTEAFF. CDR3 DNA: TGTGCTAGTGGTTTGACCCGGACAGGCCAGGAGGGGATGAACACTGAAGCTTTCTTT. The chain is built from TRBV12-5 and TRBJ1-1, with 7 bases matching TRBD1. Losses at the gene ends were 2 bases for V and 0 bases for J; bases not matched to a gene: 15. This CDR3 is built from 19 residues. Germline lookup yields CDR1 LGHNT and CDR2 FRNRAP.